This TCR beta chain was sequenced in a study of T cell repertoires in cytomegalovirus infection. Turning to the study itself: An indication of both CMV infection and matching HLA type came from public TCR beta signatures. Notes on the study in general: The ex vivo response was dominated by HLA-C-restricted CMV-specific TCR beta clonotypes. Of the TCR beta families, the public ones yielded a cumulative frequency that identified carriers of CMV plus the relevant HLA.

Looked up from germline, CDR1 is MNHEY and CDR2 is SVGAGI. The CDR3 contains 12 residues. Trimming left V 4 bases short and J 9 bases short, with 11 bases between. This clonotype was observed at least ten times. What it binds is not known. TCRdb analysed the reads with MiXCR anew, one entry per CDR3 protein. The data hold roughly 920,000 distinct CDR3 sequences, with roughly 31% observed a single time. The sample here was cultured CD8+ T cells from PBMCs, taken from culture after CMV antigen stimulation. This chain connects TRBV6-5 to TRBJ2-3; D remains unclear. The TCR comes from a human donor in good health (CMV status not recorded). Some clones in this sample may be carry-over from other donors' samples. The DNA of the CDR3 is TGTGCCAGCAGTTCGACCACCAGGACGCAGTATTTT. This translates into CASSSTTRTQYF.